This T cell receptor beta chain was profiled in a study of blood T cell repertoires in COVID-19. Profiling relied on immunoSEQ multiplex PCR, and the TCRdb table lists in-frame clones only, not all of them. The table includes some 290,000 clones, around 90% detected once. Trimming removed 7 bases from V and 1 base from J; junction bases left unmatched: 9. Germline V gene lookup returns CDR1 SGDLS and CDR2 YYNGEE. The CDR3 consists of 16 residues. Sequencing input: peripheral blood. The source is a woman between 50 and 59 years old who had recovered from COVID-19. The chain links TRBV9 to TRBJ1-2; TRBD1 aligns across 11 bases. As DNA, the CDR3 is TGTGCCAGCCGGGGGACAGGGGGTTCCCTTAACTATGGCTACACCTTC. Translated, it gives CASRGTGGSLNYGYTF.